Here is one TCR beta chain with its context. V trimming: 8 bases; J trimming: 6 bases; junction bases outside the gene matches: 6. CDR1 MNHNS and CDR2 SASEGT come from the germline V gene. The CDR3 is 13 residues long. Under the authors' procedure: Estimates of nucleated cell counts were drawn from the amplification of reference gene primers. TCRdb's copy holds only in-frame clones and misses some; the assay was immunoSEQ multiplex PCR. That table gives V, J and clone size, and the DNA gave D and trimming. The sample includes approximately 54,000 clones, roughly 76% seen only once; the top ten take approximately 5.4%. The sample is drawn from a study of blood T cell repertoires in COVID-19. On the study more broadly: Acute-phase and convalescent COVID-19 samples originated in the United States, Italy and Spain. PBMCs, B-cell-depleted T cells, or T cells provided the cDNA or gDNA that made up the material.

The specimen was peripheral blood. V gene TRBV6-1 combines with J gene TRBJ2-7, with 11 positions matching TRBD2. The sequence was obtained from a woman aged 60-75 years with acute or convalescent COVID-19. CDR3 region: CASVTSGGGEQYF. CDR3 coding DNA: TGTGCCAGCGTCACTAGCGGGGGAGGCGAGCAGTACTTC.